This T cell receptor beta chain was identified during a study of regulatory T cells in long-lasting Graves disease. This clonotype appeared many times. Its antigen is undetermined. Germline V lookup: CDR1 SNHLY, CDR2 FYNNEI. The CDR3 loop spans 17 amino acids. The junction had 17 bases not matched to a gene; V was cut back by 5 bases and J by 8 bases. Arm-PCR of CDR3 regions and iRepertoire HTBI primers were the basis on which TCR beta libraries were built. Original processing methods: Looking across samples, the authors found approximately 60 TRBV and some 15 TRBJ segments. TCRdb analysed the multiplex PCR reads with MiXCR anew, one entry per CDR3 protein. These V and J calls are TCRdb output, not the study's own analysis. The sample lists 550,000 or so distinct CDR3 sequences, about 11% occurring once. Broader study findings: The study found TRBV28, TRBJ1-2 and TRBJ2-5 favored in persistent disease.

Stated time point: newly diagnosed GD, antithyroid drugs for less than 3 months. The TCR library was prepared using RNA isolated from PBMCs. An endocrinology department in Xi'an, China, supplied the patients. The same sample was also studied in work on T cells in Graves' hyperthyroidism and ophthalmopathy. As that report states: Patients with ophthalmopathy were separated from those with stable hyperthyroidism by a 13 V-J model.

The V call is TRBV2, the J call TRBJ1-4; 7 bases line up with TRBD1. Sequenced material: peripheral blood mononuclear cells (PBMCs), taken at new diagnosis, from a patient treated with antithyroid drugs. This TCR came from a woman between 25 and 40 years old with Graves disease. CDR3 in amino acids: CASSRPGPGGVVEKLFF. For the CDR3, the DNA is TGTGCCAGCAGTCGTCCCGGGCCAGGGGGGGTCGTCGAAAAACTGTTTTTT. Full variable domain (remainder filled in from reference TRBV2 and TRBJ1-4): EPEVTQTPSHQVTQMGQEVILRCVPISNHLYFYWYRQILGQKVEFLVSFYNNEISEKSEIFDDQFSVERPDGSNFTLKIRSTKLEDSAMYFCASSRPGPGGVVEKLFFGSGTQLSVL.